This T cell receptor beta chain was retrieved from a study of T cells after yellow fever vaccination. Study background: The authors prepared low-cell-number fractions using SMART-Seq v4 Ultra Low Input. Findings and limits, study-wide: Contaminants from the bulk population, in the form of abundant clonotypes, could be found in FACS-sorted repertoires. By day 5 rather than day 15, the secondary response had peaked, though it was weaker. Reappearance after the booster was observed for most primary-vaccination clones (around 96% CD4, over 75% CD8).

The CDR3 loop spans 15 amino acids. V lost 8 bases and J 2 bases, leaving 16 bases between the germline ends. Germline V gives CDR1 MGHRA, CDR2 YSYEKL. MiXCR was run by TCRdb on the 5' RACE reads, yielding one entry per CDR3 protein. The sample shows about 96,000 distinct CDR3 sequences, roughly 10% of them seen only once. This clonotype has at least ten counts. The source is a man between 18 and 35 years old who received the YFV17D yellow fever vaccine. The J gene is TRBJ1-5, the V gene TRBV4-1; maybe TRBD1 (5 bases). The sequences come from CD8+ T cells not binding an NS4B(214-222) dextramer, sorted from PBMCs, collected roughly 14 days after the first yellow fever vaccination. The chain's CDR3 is CASSTRGDGNQPQHF. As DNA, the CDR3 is TGCGCCAGCTCCACACGGGGGGATGGCAATCAGCCCCAGCATTTT.